The next 19 T cell receptor beta chains were all read from a single sample in a study of blood T cell repertoires in COVID-19. Only in-frame clones appear in the TCRdb table, and some are missing; sequencing was by immunoSEQ multiplex PCR. The data show tens of thousands of clones, approximately 85% seen once. Sequencing was performed on peripheral blood. These receptor sequences come from a human donor in a cohort sampled during active COVID-19.

J is TRBJ2-1 and V is TRBV5-1; 11 bases map to TRBD2. CDR1 SGHRS and CDR2 YFSETQ come from the germline V gene. The CDR3 runs 16 residues. The junction had 4 bases not matched to a gene; V was cut back by 1 base and J by 4 bases. For the CDR3, the DNA is TGCGCCAGCAGCTTGTGGACTAGCGGGCCTTACAATGAGCAGTTCTTC. As protein: CASSLWTSGPYNEQFF.

The chain uses TRBV4-2 and TRBJ1-1; no reliable D call. Trimming took off 1 base at V and 7 bases at J, with 10 bases between the two ends. Germline V gives CDR1 LGHNA, CDR2 YNFKEQ. This CDR3 is 13 amino acids long. The CDR3 reads CASSQVLTVEAFF. CDR3 coding DNA: TGTGCCAGCAGCCAAGTCTTAACTGTTGAAGCTTTCTTT.

V gene TRBV5-4 combines with J gene TRBJ1-1; D not certain. V gave up 4 bases and J gave up 6 bases, with 10 bases separating them. The CDR3 runs to 12 residues. CDR1 SGHNT and CDR2 YYREEE come from the germline V gene (reference sequence). The CDR3 DNA reads as TGTGCCAGCAGCGTTAGTAGTTCTGAAGCTTTCTTT. Protein product: CASSVSSSEAFF.

This clone was recorded a few times. One end of the junction does not line up with germline, which may come from a read error. This chain connects TRBV12-5 to TRBJ1-1; 7 bases align to TRBD1. The germline V gene has CDR1 LGHNT and CDR2 FRNRAP. CDR3 length: 15 amino acids. CDR3 bases: TGTGCTAGTGGTCTGGTGGGACAGACCAGAACTGAAGCTTTCTTT. It is translated as CASGLVGQTRTEAFF.

This clone has just one count. V usage is TRBV7-2 and J usage is TRBJ1-5, with D unresolved. The CDR3 is made up of 16 amino acids. Trimming shortened V by 4 bases and J by 3 bases, and 16 bases separated the two germline ends. The V gene's germline CDR1 is SGHTA and CDR2 FQGNSA. CDR3 in DNA: TGTGCCAGCAGCTCGCCGGGATCTTATTTCAATCAGCCCCAGCATTTT. It translates to CASSSPGSYFNQPQHF.

The J gene is TRBJ2-7, the V gene TRBV11-1, with 7 bases fitting TRBD1. The CDR3 is made up of 14 amino acids. The V and J ends lost 5 bases and 5 bases, in that order; junction bases with no gene match: 9. In germline, CDR1 is SGHAT, CDR2 FQDESV (reference sequence). This chain's CDR3 is CASSPDRAVNEQYF. CDR3 DNA: TGTGCCAGCAGCCCCGACAGGGCTGTCAACGAGCAGTACTTC.

This chain links TRBV18 with TRBJ2-1; D possibly corresponds to TRBD2 (6 bases). Germline V CDR1 and CDR2: KGHSH, LQKENI. The V end was cut by 4 bases, the J end by 8 bases, with 18 bases between. CDR3 length: 15 amino acids. In DNA, the CDR3 is TGTGCCAGCTCACTGTCCGGGACTGCCTCCCATGAGCAGTTCTTC. As protein: CASSLSGTASHEQFF.

The chain recombines TRBV11-2 with TRBJ2-3; 9 bases line up with TRBD2. CDR3 size: 12 residues. Germline V lookup: CDR1 SGHAT, CDR2 FQNNGV. V dropped 6 bases and J dropped 10; count of bases not matched to a gene: 5. As DNA, the CDR3 is TGTGCCAGCAGTCTAGCGGGGCCGGCGCAGTATTTT. Translating gives CASSLAGPAQYF.

The chain carries TRBV4-1 and TRBJ2-5, with TRBD2 as a possible D gene (6 bases). This CDR3 spans 16 amino acids. In germline, CDR1 is MGHRA, CDR2 YSYEKL. The ends were cut back, 0 bases at V and 7 bases at J, with 18 bases in the middle. The CDR3: CASSQDFASALGTQYF. The CDR3 DNA reads as TGCGCCAGCAGCCAAGATTTTGCTAGCGCCTTAGGGACCCAGTACTTC.

The chain couples TRBV4-1 to TRBJ2-3; 7 bases agree with TRBD1. With V trimmed by 4 bases and J by 2 bases, 3 bases remained unmatched. Germline loops: CDR1 MGHRA, CDR2 YSYEKL. The CDR3 is made up of 14 amino acids. The CDR3 DNA sequence: TGCGCCAGCAGCCCCGGGACAGACACAGATACGCAGTATTTT. It specifies CASSPGTDTDTQYF.

For the CDR3, the DNA is TGTGCCACCAGCTCGCGGACAGGGTCTGAAAAACTGTTTTTT. This translates into CATSSRTGSEKLFF. The V gene is TRBV15, the J gene TRBJ1-4; 8 bases match TRBD1. The CDR3 length is 14 residues. J was trimmed by 7 bases and V by 5 bases; bases with no gene match: 6. Germline lookup yields CDR1 LNHNV and CDR2 YYDKDF (reference sequence).

The chain carries TRBV7-9 and TRBJ2-3; TRBD2 aligns across 9 bases. V gave up 5 bases and J gave up 6 bases; unmatched junction bases: 9. The CDR3 runs 15 residues. The germline CDR1 and CDR2 sequences are SEHNR and FQNEAQ (reference sequence). CDR3 residues: CASSPAGGPGDTQYF. The CDR3 DNA reads as TGTGCCAGCAGCCCCGCGGGGGGGCCAGGGGATACGCAGTATTTT.

The chain couples TRBV9 to TRBJ2-5; possibly TRBD1 for D (5 bases). The ends were cut back, 3 bases at V and 4 bases at J, with 16 bases in the middle. Germline V CDR1 and CDR2: SGDLS, YYNGEE. This CDR3 has 15 amino acids. This chain's CDR3 is CASSEGPLMGETQYF. In DNA, the CDR3 is TGTGCCAGCAGCGAGGGGCCCCTGATGGGAGAGACCCAGTACTTC.

The chain is built from TRBV10-1 and TRBJ2-7; 9 bases map to TRBD1. The V segment lost 5 bases and the J segment 6 bases; nucleotides outside the gene matches: 8. Germline V gene sequence: CDR1 WNHNN, CDR2 SYGVQD (reference sequence). This CDR3 is built from 14 residues. The CDR3: CASSTYRGRCEQYF. CDR3 DNA: TGCGCCAGCAGTACGTACAGGGGGCGCTGCGAGCAGTACTTC.

The chain combines TRBV19 with TRBJ2-2; 8 nucleotides match TRBD2. CDR3 size: 14 residues. Germline CDR1 LNHDA, CDR2 SQIVND (reference sequence). With V trimmed by 6 bases and J by 7 bases, 7 bases remained unmatched. The CDR3 DNA is TGTGCCAGTAGGACGGGAGGGCCGAACGGGGAGCTGTTTTTT. It yields the protein CASRTGGPNGELFF.

The V gene is TRBV9, the J gene TRBJ1-5, with a possible D match to TRBD1 (6 bases). Deletions cut 0 bases from V and 3 bases from J, with 10 bases between. The CDR3 sequence is 15 residues long. Germline V gives CDR1 SGDLS, CDR2 YYNGEE. The CDR3 loop is CASSVGGGDNQPQHF. CDR3 DNA: TGTGCCAGCAGCGTAGGCGGGGGCGACAATCAGCCCCAGCATTTT.

The genes are TRBV9 and TRBJ2-1; D is possibly TRBD1 (6 bases). V gave up 0 bases and J gave up 2 bases, with 9 bases separating them. Germline values: CDR1 SGDLS, CDR2 YYNGEE. This CDR3 region has 15 residues. The CDR3 DNA follows: TGTGCCAGCAGCGTAGGCAGGGGCACCTACAATGAGCAGTTCTTC. This sequence encodes CASSVGRGTYNEQFF.

This rearrangement joins TRBV5-1 to TRBJ1-1; maybe TRBD1 (6 bases). Germline V lookup: CDR1 SGHRS, CDR2 YFSETQ. The CDR3 consists of 14 residues. Trimming stripped 0 bases from V and 3 bases from J, with 9 bases between. As DNA, the CDR3 is TGCGCCAGCAGCTTGGGGGACATTTACACTGAAGCTTTCTTT. Encoded protein: CASSLGDIYTEAFF. Combining the CDR3 with reference TRBV5-1 and TRBJ1-1 gives the whole variable domain KAGVTQTPRYLIKTRGQQVTLSCSPISGHRSVSWYQQTPGQGLQFLFEYFSETQRNKGNFPGRFSGRQFSNSRSEMNVSTLELGDSALYLCASSLGDIYTEAFFGQGTRLTVV.

This chain uses TRBV20-1 with TRBJ1-1, with 7 bases that match TRBD1. Germline V lookup: CDR1 DFQATT, CDR2 SNEGSKA (reference sequence). The trim removed 3 bases at V and 0 bases at J, leaving 4 bases unmatched. CDR3 size: 14 residues. The CDR3 region is CSASRDRMNTEAFF. The CDR3 nucleotides read TGCAGTGCTAGTCGGGACAGAATGAACACTGAAGCTTTCTTT.